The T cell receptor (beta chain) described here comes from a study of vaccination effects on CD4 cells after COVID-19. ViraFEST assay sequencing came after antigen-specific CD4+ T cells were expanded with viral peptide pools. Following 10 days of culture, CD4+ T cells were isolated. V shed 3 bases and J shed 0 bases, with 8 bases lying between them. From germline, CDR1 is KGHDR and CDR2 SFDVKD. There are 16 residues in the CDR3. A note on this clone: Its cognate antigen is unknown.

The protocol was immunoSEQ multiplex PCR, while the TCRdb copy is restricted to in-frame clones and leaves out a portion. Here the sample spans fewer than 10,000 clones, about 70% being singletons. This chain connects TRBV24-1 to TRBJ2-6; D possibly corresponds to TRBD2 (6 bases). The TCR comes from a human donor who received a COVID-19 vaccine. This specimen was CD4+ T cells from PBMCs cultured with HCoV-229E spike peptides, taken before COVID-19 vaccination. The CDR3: CATSDGDSSGANVLTF. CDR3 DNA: TGTGCCACCAGTGATGGGGACTCCTCTGGGGCCAACGTCCTGACTTTC.